What follows are 29 T cell receptor beta chains derived from one specimen sequenced in a study of identical twins. TCRdb used MiXCR to reprocess the 5' RACE reads, holding one entry per CDR3 protein. Here the sample spans a few hundred thousand distinct CDR3 sequences, roughly an eighth being singletons. These data were also filed under a second study, of yellow fever vaccine responses in identical twins.

The specimen was CD8+ T cells sorted from blood. Source of these receptors: a woman between 18 and 30 years old in good health.

V usage is TRBV20-1 and J usage is TRBJ2-5, with D perhaps TRBD2 (6 bases). CDR1 and CDR2 (germline): DFQATT, SNEGSKA (reference sequence). The V end lost 6 bases, the J end lost 5 bases, and 22 bases lay between the germline ends. The CDR3 loop spans 15 amino acids. The CDR3 loop is CSAPWWEAWRETQYF. For the CDR3, the DNA is TGCAGTGCCCCTTGGTGGGAGGCCTGGAGGGAGACCCAGTACTTC.

Of note for this clonotype: An end of the junction differs from the germline gene, which may be a read error. V usage is TRBV3-1 and J usage is TRBJ2-5, with TRBD2 matching over 9 bases. In germline, CDR1 is LGHDT, CDR2 YNNKEL (reference sequence). CDR3 length: 16 amino acids. CDR3 nucleotides: TGTGCCAGCAGCCAGACCTCGGGACTAGCAAAAGAGACCCTGTACTTC. As protein: CASSQTSGLAKETLYF.

In its sample, this clonotype was seen a few times. The chain employs TRBV11-2 and TRBJ2-3; 11 bases are a match to TRBD2. The V gene end was trimmed by 3 bases and the J gene end by 4 bases; junction bases not matched to a gene: 3. Germline-derived CDR1 and CDR2 are SGHAT and FQNNGV. The CDR3 has 15 amino acids. CDR3 DNA: TGTGCCAGCAGCTTGACTAGCGGGATATCAGATACGCAGTATTTT. As protein: CASSLTSGISDTQYF.

This clonotype has only a few counts. The rearrangement links TRBV27 to TRBJ2-7, with TRBD2 identical over 7 bases. The CDR3 sequence is 14 residues long. Unmatched junction bases numbered 14, after V lost 8 bases and J lost 7 bases. The germline gives CDR1 MNHEY, CDR2 SMNVEV (reference sequence). In DNA form, the CDR3 reads TGTGCCAGCTCCGCCGCCGGGACTACGAGGGAGCAGTACGTC. This gives the protein CASSAAGTTREQYV.

This chain uses TRBV7-8 with TRBJ2-2, with unresolved D. V was clipped by 1 base and J by 6 bases, with 12 bases between them. This CDR3 region has 15 residues. Germline V CDR1 and CDR2: SGHVS, FQNEAQ. DNA of the CDR3: TGTGCCAGCAGCTTAGTGGGCAAAGAAGCCGGGGAGCTGTTTTTT. Its protein product is CASSLVGKEAGELFF.

This clonotype appeared many times. The chain recombines TRBV5-1 with TRBJ2-7, with TRBD1 matching over 7 bases. V lost 2 bases and J lost 3; bases outside the gene matches: 8. This CDR3 has 15 residues. Germline assignment: CDR1 SGHRS and CDR2 YFSETQ. CDR3: CASSLFIAGGYEQYF. CDR3 nucleotide sequence: TGCGCCAGCAGCTTATTTATTGCAGGGGGCTACGAGCAGTACTTC.

In its sample, this clonotype was seen a few times. CDR3 sequence reads: CASSLGWELFF. In DNA, the CDR3 is TGTGCCAGCAGCTTAGGTTGGGAGCTGTTTTTT. The chain recombines TRBV7-9 with TRBJ2-2; D gene unclear. The germline V gene encodes CDR1 SEHNR and CDR2 FQNEAQ (reference sequence). The CDR3 extends over 11 amino acids. The V gene lost 1 base and the J gene lost 9 bases, with 3 bases spanning the gap.

This clonotype was detected only a few times. The chain employs TRBV19 and TRBJ1-2, with D tentatively TRBD1 (5 bases). Trimming shortened V by 5 bases and J by 5 bases, and 18 bases separated the two germline ends. Germline V gene sequence: CDR1 LNHDA, CDR2 SQIVND (reference sequence). The CDR3 sequence is 15 residues long. CDR3 DNA: TGTGCCAGTAGTTCCTCGCCCGGGACGGAGTATGGCTACACCTTC. It codes for CASSSSPGTEYGYTF.

This clonotype has a handful of counts. The rearrangement joins TRBV29-1 to TRBJ2-1, with 10 bases matching TRBD1. This CDR3 is 14 amino acids long. Germline V CDR1 and CDR2: SQVTM, ANQGSEA. After removal of 7 bases from V and 6 bases from J, the junction contained 9 bases not matched to a gene. The CDR3 DNA sequence: TGCAGCGCACCCCGACAGGGGGCTATCAATGAGCAGTTCTTC. Translating it yields CSAPRQGAINEQFF.

The gene calls are TRBV24-1 and TRBJ2-1; D ambiguous. V lost 5 bases to trimming and J lost 9 bases, with 7 bases between them. The CDR3 spans 11 residues. The germline V gene has CDR1 KGHDR and CDR2 SFDVKD. The CDR3 region has the DNA TGTGCCACCAGTGTTTGGAGTGAGCAGTTCTTC. Amino acids: CATSVWSEQFF.

This clonotype was recorded a few times. The rearrangement links TRBV5-4 to TRBJ2-2; TRBD1 or TRBD2 may be the D gene (5 bases each). Germline lookup yields CDR1 SGHNT and CDR2 YYREEE (reference sequence). Trimming removed 3 bases from V and 5 bases from J, with 8 bases in between. The CDR3 is 13 amino acids. The CDR3 loop reads CASSWDPTGELFF. The CDR3 coding sequence is TGTGCCAGCAGCTGGGACCCAACCGGGGAGCTGTTTTTT.

The table lists this clonotype with many counts. The rearrangement links TRBV29-1 to TRBJ2-5; D remains unclear. The CDR3 sequence is 13 residues long. Trimming took 1 base from V and 5 from J, leaving 11 bases between them. Germline V gene sequence: CDR1 SQVTM, CDR2 ANQGSEA. The CDR3 protein is CSVEVGLLETQYF. Written as DNA, the CDR3 is TGCAGCGTTGAAGTTGGGCTCCTCGAGACCCAGTACTTC.

This clonotype has a handful of counts. This rearrangement joins TRBV27 to TRBJ1-4; D is unresolved. Trimming removed 8 bases at V and 7 bases at J, with 20 bases between. The V gene's germline CDR1 is MNHEY and CDR2 SMNVEV (reference sequence). The CDR3 runs 15 residues. The CDR3 nucleotides read TGTGCCAGCGGACCTACACCAGGATGGGGTGAAAAACTGTTTTTT. As protein: CASGPTPGWGEKLFF.

This clonotype has just a few counts. This chain connects TRBV11-3 to TRBJ2-1; maybe TRBD2 (6 bases). The CDR3 extends over 17 amino acids. V gave up 6 bases and J gave up 3 bases, with 21 bases separating them. Per germline, CDR1 SGHNT and CDR2 YENEEA. The CDR3 loop reads CASRTSSDREGYNEQFF. The DNA of the CDR3 is TGTGCCAGCAGGACATCTAGCGACCGGGAAGGCTACAATGAGCAGTTCTTC.

There are many counts of this clonotype. This chain uses TRBV29-1 with TRBJ2-1; 9 bases map to TRBD1. The germline CDR1 and CDR2 sequences are SQVTM and ANQGSEA. The CDR3 extends over 13 amino acids. The V segment lost 0 bases and the J segment 8 bases; nucleotides outside the gene matches: 2. DNA of the CDR3: TGCAGCGTTGAAGAACAGGGGGCGGATGAGCAGTTCTTC. This sequence encodes CSVEEQGADEQFF.

This clonotype was observed at least ten times. The CDR3 bases are TGTGCCAGCAGCATAACTAGCGGGGGAGGCAAAAACATTCAGTACTTC. As protein: CASSITSGGGKNIQYF. The J gene is TRBJ2-4, the V gene TRBV2; the match to TRBD2 covers 11 bases. CDR1 and CDR2 (germline): SNHLY, FYNNEI. This CDR3 is built from 16 residues. With V trimmed by 6 bases and J by 3 bases, 7 bases remained unmatched.

The V and J genes are TRBV3-1 and TRBJ2-5; 7 bases are shared with TRBD2. The V segment lost 3 bases and the J segment 5 bases; nucleotides outside the gene matches: 9. The CDR3 is 15 residues long. Germline CDR1 and CDR2: LGHDT and YNNKEL (reference sequence). CDR3 amino acids: CASSHHQRGGETQYF. The CDR3 DNA reads as TGTGCCAGCAGCCACCATCAGCGGGGTGGGGAGACCCAGTACTTC.

J is TRBJ1-1 and V is TRBV7-9; TRBD1 matches 7 bases. This CDR3 is 12 amino acids long. V lost 5 bases and J lost 8; bases outside the gene matches: 5. From germline, CDR1 is SEHNR and CDR2 FQNEAQ (reference sequence). CDR3 sequence reads: CASSRTTGEAFF. CDR3 DNA: TGTGCCAGCAGCCGTACGACAGGGGAAGCTTTCTTT.

In this sample, this clonotype turned up a few times. V gene TRBV6-1 combines with J gene TRBJ2-2; D remains unclear. Trimming removed 4 bases from V and 3 bases from J, with 9 bases in between. Germline assignment: CDR1 MNHNS and CDR2 SASEGT. CDR3 length equals 14 residues. CDR3 DNA sequence: TGTGCCAGCAGTGCGTTCCTCGACACCGGGGAGCTGTTTTTT. It specifies CASSAFLDTGELFF.

This clonotype occurred a few times. This chain connects TRBV5-1 to TRBJ2-7; D might be TRBD1 (5 bases). This CDR3 is built from 15 residues. Germline V gene lookup returns CDR1 SGHRS and CDR2 YFSETQ. V shed 0 bases and J shed 7 bases, with 17 bases lying between them. Here the CDR3 DNA reads TGCGCCAGCAGCTTGGATCCCAGGCAGGGTATGGAGCAGTACTTC. It specifies CASSLDPRQGMEQYF.

Only a few counts were recorded for this clonotype. This rearrangement joins TRBV27 to TRBJ2-1, with 9 bases that match TRBD2. Germline V gene data show CDR1 as MNHEY and CDR2 as SMNVEV (reference sequence). CDR3 length: 17 residues. J was trimmed by 4 bases and V by 6 bases; bases with no gene match: 13. CDR3 sequence reads: CASSSASGAGGYNEQFF. The CDR3 region has the DNA TGTGCCAGCAGCTCAGCATCGGGAGCGGGAGGATACAATGAGCAGTTCTTC.

The genes are TRBV28 and TRBJ1-2; the D gene is possibly TRBD1 (5 bases). The length of the CDR3 is 12 residues. Germline V lookup: CDR1 MDHEN, CDR2 SYDVKM. V lost 3 bases and J 4 bases, leaving 6 bases between the germline ends. In DNA form, the CDR3 reads TGTGCCAGCAGTTTCCAGGGCTATGGCTACACCTTC. The encoded protein is CASSFQGYGYTF.

This clonotype showed up just a few times. V usage is TRBV29-1 and J usage is TRBJ1-1; D is ambiguous. Germline V gene lookup returns CDR1 SQVTM and CDR2 ANQGSEA. Trimming took off 5 bases at V and 1 base at J, with 5 bases between the two ends. CDR3 size: 11 residues. CDR3 region: CSVWGNTEAFF. The CDR3 DNA reads TGCAGCGTTTGGGGGAACACTGAAGCTTTCTTT.

The chain recombines TRBV12-3 or TRBV12-4 with TRBJ2-1, with D uncertain. This CDR3 contains 12 residues. V was shortened by 2 bases and J by 14 bases, with 13 bases between the two germline ends. The DNA of the CDR3 is TGTGCCAGCAGTTTATCCATTAGTGGGGAGTTCTTC. Translating it yields CASSLSISGEFF.

This clonotype was counted only a few times. This chain connects TRBV7-2 to TRBJ2-1, with D tentatively TRBD2 (5 bases). The CDR3 length is 15 residues. The V end lost 4 bases, the J end lost 4 bases, and 14 bases lay between the germline ends. From germline, CDR1 is SGHTA and CDR2 FQGNSA. The CDR3 spells CASSSSSTSYNEQFF. In DNA, the CDR3 is TGTGCCAGCAGCTCAAGTAGTACTAGTTACAATGAGCAGTTCTTC.

V and J are TRBV21-1 and TRBJ2-7; the table calls TRBD1, which could not be checked here. TRBV21-1 is tagged as a pseudogene. This CDR3 has 16 residues. CDR3: CASNMPRASELYEQYF. CDR3 sequence (DNA): TGTGCCAGCAACATGCCCCGGGCTAGTGAGCTCTACGAGCAGTACTTC.

The rearrangement uses TRBV13 and TRBJ1-1; D unresolved. The germline V gene has CDR1 PRHDT and CDR2 FYEKMQ (reference sequence). The CDR3 runs 14 residues. The ends were cut back, 4 bases at V and 0 bases at J, with 9 bases in the middle. The CDR3 spells CASSYGRLNTEAFF. The CDR3 nucleotides are TGTGCCAGCAGCTACGGGCGCCTGAACACTGAAGCTTTCTTT.

The V call is TRBV5-1, the J call TRBJ2-1; weak D call: TRBD2 (6 bases). Germline V CDR1 and CDR2: SGHRS, YFSETQ. The CDR3 extends over 14 amino acids. V was pared by 7 bases and J by 0 bases, with 11 bases between. CDR3 loop: CASVPEGSYNEQFF. The CDR3 nucleotides are TGCGCCAGCGTTCCGGAGGGCTCCTACAATGAGCAGTTCTTC.

In its sample, this clonotype was seen a few times. The chain has TRBV27 and TRBJ1-6; D is ambiguous. Germline CDR1 and CDR2: MNHEY and SMNVEV (reference sequence). The CDR3 contains 14 residues. V was trimmed by 7 bases and J by 14 bases, leaving 21 bases between them. This chain's CDR3 is CASTSDLRVGSLHF. CDR3 coding DNA: TGTGCCAGCACCTCAGATTTACGGGTCGGGTCCCTCCACTTT.